The 8 T cell receptor beta chains listed next were all sequenced from one sample in a study of tumor-infiltrating lymphocytes in primary liver carcinoma. TCR beta cDNA was reverse-transcribed from roughly 520 ng of total RNA. The reaction used a constant-region primer and ProtoScript II reverse transcriptase. Libraries of TCR beta came from three nested multiplex PCR rounds with slightly modified ARM-PCR. The first two PCR rounds used TRBV1-TRBV30 primers with a Cbeta primer, approximately 10 cycles each. One entry per CDR3 protein results from TCRdb running MiXCR on the multiplex PCR reads. The sample yields 100,000 or so distinct CDR3 sequences, 82% seen once. Total RNA and DNA came together from roughly 20-30 mg of bulk tissue without cell sorting. The sample was liver tumor tissue from sampling region 3. Subset given: tumor region T3, left-lateral pole. The receptors were sampled from a man aged 35 to 55 with primary liver carcinoma and hepatitis B virus infection.

This clonotype was recorded only once. A much more abundant neighbour one base away suggests this may be a read error. The chain joins TRBV7-9 to TRBJ1-2, with D possibly being TRBD1 (6 bases). The CDR3 is 14 amino acids. Trimming took off 5 bases at V and 8 bases at J, with 18 bases between the two ends. Germline V lookup: CDR1 SEHNR, CDR2 FQNEAQ (reference sequence). The CDR3, as DNA: TGTGCCAGCAGCCGTGTAGGGGGAACCGGGGGCTACACCTTC. It yields the protein CASSRVGGTGGYTF.

Note on this clonotype: Lacking the conserved final phenylalanine or tryptophan, this CDR3 likely reflects a read error. J is TRBJ2-1 and V is TRBV11-3; unclear D gene. CDR1 and CDR2 from the germline V gene are SGHNT and YENEEA. Trimming took off 1 base at V and 5 bases at J, with 9 bases between the two ends. The CDR3 spans 14 residues. CDR3 nucleotides: TGTGCCAGCAGCTTAGGGTTCAGCGACAATGAGCAGTTCATC. This encodes CASSLGFSDNEQFI.

The gene calls are TRBV5-6 and TRBJ2-1; 7 bases align to TRBD2. CDR3 length: 16 amino acids. The germline gives CDR1 SGHDT, CDR2 YYEEEE. V was pared by 9 bases and J by 6 bases, with 18 bases of the junction left unmatched. CDR3 region: CANGLVAGAGGNEQFF. For the CDR3, the DNA is TGTGCCAACGGCTTGGTTGCGGGAGCTGGGGGCAATGAGCAGTTCTTC.

On this clonotype: The junction departs from the called germline gene at one end, perhaps through a read error. This chain uses TRBV11-2 with TRBJ2-7; 7 bases are shared with TRBD1. Germline CDR1 SGHAT, CDR2 FQNNGV. The CDR3 spans 15 residues. CDR3 region: CGSSLRWTGEDDQYF. As DNA, the CDR3 is TGTGGCAGCAGCTTACGATGGACAGGTGAAGACGACCAATACTTC.

Comments on this clonotype: An end of the junction does not agree with germline; a read error may underlie this. The V and J genes are TRBV11-2 and TRBJ2-7; TRBD1 aligns across 8 bases. Germline lookup yields CDR1 SGHAT and CDR2 FQNNGV. CDR3 length equals 15 residues. The DNA for the CDR3 is TGTGCCAGCAGCTTTCGATTGACAGGGGAAAACGAGCACTACTTC. Translated, it gives CASSFRLTGENEHYF.

Concerning this clonotype: One end of the junction is discordant with germline, which a read error may explain. V usage is TRBV28 and J usage is TRBJ2-5; TRBD2 might be the D (6 bases). In germline, CDR1 is MDHEN, CDR2 SYDVKM. CDR3 size: 14 residues. The CDR3 loop reads CASSSTRGFETHYF. The CDR3 region has the DNA TGTGCCAGCAGCTCGACTAGAGGGTTTGAGACCCATTACTTC.

As regards this clonotype: One end of the junction fails to match germline, which may point to a read error. This rearrangement joins TRBV14 to TRBJ2-1; 8 positions agree with TRBD2. The CDR3 is made up of 16 amino acids. Germline CDR1 SGHDN, CDR2 FVKESK. CDR3 nucleotide sequence: TGTACCAGCAGTGCCGTAGCGGGATGGGTAAACGATGAGCAATTCTTC. Translating gives CTSSAVAGWVNDEQFF.

This clonotype was seen once. A junction end diverges from the germline sequence, so it may reflect a read error. The chain combines TRBV28 with TRBJ2-5; D is perhaps TRBD2 (6 bases). Germline loops: CDR1 MDHEN, CDR2 SYDVKM. CDR3 length: 16 amino acids. The CDR3 bases are TGTGCCTGCAGCCCAACACCGGGGAGGAGCCAAGAGACCCAGTACTTC. Its protein product is CACSPTPGRSQETQYF.